This T cell receptor beta chain is drawn from a study of blood T cell repertoires in COVID-19. For the study at large: Spain, Italy and the United States supplied samples that represented acute and convalescent COVID-19. The analysed material was cDNA or gDNA that came from T cells, B-cell-depleted T cells, or PBMCs.

Original analysis: The authors estimated nucleated cell counts from reference gene primer amplification. TCRdb's table, derived via immunoSEQ multiplex PCR, lists solely in-frame clones and lacks some. That table is the source of V, J and clone size, and D and trimming were worked out from the DNA. The sample has about 410,000 clones, around 89% seen once. Those enrolled in Seattle joined during active infection and were followed longitudinally afterward. CDR1 LNHDA and CDR2 SQIVND come from the germline V gene (reference sequence). The CDR3 is 14 residues long. Unmatched junction bases numbered 10, after V lost 6 bases and J lost 7 bases.

The receptor was derived from a woman aged 40 to 49 with COVID-19, enrolled during active disease. The rearrangement joins TRBV19 to TRBJ1-1, with TRBD1 matching over 8 bases. The sequenced material came from peripheral blood. The CDR3 is CASRNAPTGDEAFF. The CDR3 DNA follows: TGTGCCAGTAGAAACGCCCCGACAGGGGATGAAGCTTTCTTT.